Following are 25 T cell receptor beta chains from one sample sequenced in a study of shared clonotypes between healthy human individuals. Assay: immunoSEQ multiplex PCR; the TCRdb copy retains only in-frame clones and omits some. The top ten clones hold 0.4% to 0.55% of a sample with about 1.1 million clones, about 84% of them seen once. The sample was memory CD4+ T cells from PBMCs. Subset indicated: CD45RA-negative fraction. The receptors shown here come from a man between 18 and 35 years old in good health. Some clones in this sample may be carry-over from other donors' samples.

The chain couples TRBV4-3 to TRBJ2-7, with 11 bases matching TRBD2. The trim removed 4 bases at V and 2 bases at J, leaving 16 bases unmatched. Germline V lookup: CDR1 LGHNA, CDR2 YSLEER. The CDR3 length is 19 residues. The CDR3 DNA sequence: TGCGCCAGCAGCCGAGCGACTAGCGGGAACAACCTCCCCCCCTACGAGCAGTACTTC. This encodes CASSRATSGNNLPPYEQYF.

The V and J genes are TRBV7-2 and TRBJ2-7; D perhaps matches TRBD1 (7 bases). Trimming pared 1 base from V and 9 bases from J, leaving 16 bases between. The CDR3 runs 14 residues. CDR1 SGHTA and CDR2 FQGNSA come from the germline V gene. The CDR3 is CASSLGARGAAQYF. CDR3 nucleotide sequence: TGTGCCAGCAGCTTAGGGGCCAGGGGGGCCGCGCAGTACTTC.

The chain joins TRBV11-3 to TRBJ2-7; D may correspond to TRBD1 or TRBD2 (5 bases each). CDR1 SGHNT and CDR2 YENEEA come from the germline V gene. The V and J ends lost 5 bases and 6 bases respectively, with 14 bases between them. The CDR3 totals 13 residues. The CDR3 DNA is TGTGCCAGCAGCCCCAGTAGGGGAGCCGAGCAGTACTTC. Amino acid sequence: CASSPSRGAEQYF.

This clone came up a few times. Other DNA sequences in this sample translate to the same CDR3. The chain links TRBV6-1 to TRBJ2-7; TRBD2 might be the D (6 bases). The germline gives CDR1 MNHNS, CDR2 SASEGT. The CDR3 covers 14 residues. Trimming left V 4 bases short and J 0 bases short, with 10 bases between. The CDR3: CASSGDLSSYEQYF. The CDR3 nucleotides are TGTGCCAGCAGTGGGGACTTGAGCTCCTACGAGCAGTACTTC.

Regarding this clone: The same CDR3 also results from other DNA sequences found in this sample. This chain links TRBV9 with TRBJ2-1, with 10 bases fitting TRBD2. V trimming: 2 bases; J trimming: 2 bases; junction bases outside the gene matches: 1. This CDR3 is 15 amino acids long. Germline CDR1 SGDLS, CDR2 YYNGEE. The CDR3 loop is CASSVTSGAYNEQFF. For the CDR3, the DNA is TGTGCCAGCAGCGTTACTAGCGGGGCCTACAATGAGCAGTTCTTC.

This chain joins TRBV6-6 and TRBJ1-1; 7 bases are a match to TRBD1. CDR1 and CDR2 (germline): MNHNY, SVGAGI (reference sequence). Unmatched junction bases numbered 11, after V lost 6 bases and J lost 10 bases. The CDR3 runs 13 residues. Written as DNA, the CDR3 is TGTGCCAGCAGCCGGGACAGCCTGAATACAGCTTTCTTT. This gives the protein CASSRDSLNTAFF.

This clone was seen only once. The chain is built from TRBV7-9 and TRBJ2-5, with D perhaps matching TRBD1 (5 bases). V dropped 1 base and J dropped 5 bases, with 11 bases sitting between them. Germline V CDR1 and CDR2: SEHNR, FQNEAQ (reference sequence). The CDR3 contains 14 residues. The CDR3 DNA follows: TGTGCCAGCAGCTTAGTCCCAGGGCTCGAGACCCAGTACTTC. Its protein product is CASSLVPGLETQYF. The whole variable domain, filled in from reference TRBV7-9 and TRBJ2-5, reads DTGVSQNPRHKITKRGQNVTFRCDPISEHNRLYWYRQTLGQGPEFLTYFQNEAQLEKSRLLSDRFSAERPKGSFSTLEIQRTEQGDSAMYLCASSLVPGLETQYFGPGTRLLVL.

The chain employs TRBV11-3 and TRBJ2-1; 12 bases are a match to TRBD2. The CDR3 contains 15 residues. CDR1 and CDR2 (germline): SGHNT, YENEEA. J gave up 7 bases and V 1 base, and 2 bases lay outside the gene matches. Here the CDR3 DNA reads TGTGCCAGCAGCTTAGTGACTAGCGGGAGTAATGAGCAGTTCTTC. Translation gives CASSLVTSGSNEQFF.

The J gene is TRBJ1-5, the V gene TRBV6-1; tentative D call: TRBD1 (5 bases). V lost 8 bases, J lost 4 bases, and 12 bases lay in between. The CDR3 covers 13 residues. In germline, CDR1 is MNHNS, CDR2 SASEGT. As DNA, the CDR3 is TGTGCCAGCGCTACAGGAGCTAATCAGCCCCAGCATTTT. Translation gives CASATGANQPQHF.

The gene calls are TRBV29-1 and TRBJ1-1, with D hard to call. The CDR3 consists of 13 residues. From germline, CDR1 is SQVTM and CDR2 ANQGSEA. V lost 4 bases, J lost 0 bases, and 9 bases lay in between. The CDR3 sequence: CSVVRPLNTEAFF. The CDR3 region has the DNA TGCAGCGTTGTGCGCCCCCTGAACACTGAAGCTTTCTTT.

V and J are TRBV5-6 and TRBJ2-3; TRBD2 is a possible D gene (5 bases). This CDR3 is built from 13 residues. Germline V lookup: CDR1 SGHDT, CDR2 YYEEEE. Trimming stripped 2 bases from V and 2 bases from J, with 6 bases between. In nucleotides, the CDR3 is TGTGCCAGCAGCTTAGCGGCCACAGATACGCAGTATTTT. Translating it yields CASSLAATDTQYF.

V gene TRBV15 combines with J gene TRBJ1-5; 9 positions match TRBD1. This CDR3 contains 16 residues. In germline, CDR1 is LNHNV, CDR2 YYDKDF (reference sequence). V trimming: 4 bases; J trimming: 2 bases; junction bases outside the gene matches: 6. This CDR3 is CATSTGQGTGNQPQHF. The DNA for the CDR3 is TGTGCCACCAGCACGGGACAGGGAACAGGCAATCAGCCCCAGCATTTT.

This sequence joins TRBV14 and TRBJ2-3, with D unresolved. The length of the CDR3 is 16 residues. Germline values: CDR1 SGHDN, CDR2 FVKESK. Trimming stripped 1 base from V and 1 base from J, with 12 bases between. The CDR3 loop reads CASSQARTAGTDTQYF. CDR3 sequence (DNA): TGTGCCAGCAGCCAAGCGAGGACCGCGGGCACAGATACGCAGTATTTT.

The chain joins TRBV5-4 to TRBJ2-2, with 12 nucleotides matching TRBD2. CDR1 is SGHNT, CDR2 YYREEE, per germline (reference sequence). V lost 4 bases and J lost 4; bases outside the gene matches: 5. The CDR3 sequence is 16 residues long. As DNA, the CDR3 is TGTGCCAGCAGCCTGCCTAGCGGGAGGGGCACCGGGGAGCTGTTTTTT. Translated, it gives CASSLPSGRGTGELFF. Combining the CDR3 with reference TRBV5-4 and TRBJ2-2 gives the whole variable domain ETGVTQSPTHLIKTRGQQVTLRCSSQSGHNTVSWYQQALGQGPQFIFQYYREEENGRGNFPPRFSGLQFPNYSSELNVNALELDDSALYLCASSLPSGRGTGELFFGEGSRLTVL.

This chain connects TRBV20-1 to TRBJ2-5, with unresolved D. Trimming pared 5 bases from V and 3 bases from J, leaving 4 bases between. The CDR3 runs to 10 residues. CDR1 is DFQATT and CDR2 is SNEGSKA in the germline V gene (reference sequence). The CDR3 sequence is CSAVEETQYF. The CDR3 nucleotides are TGCAGTGCTGTAGAAGAGACCCAGTACTTC.

With respect to this clone: Other DNA sequences from this sample encode an identical CDR3 as well. The chain is built from TRBV7-2 and TRBJ2-7; D call uncertain. Germline CDR1 is SGHTA and CDR2 is FQGNSA. Trimming took 1 base from V and 2 from J, leaving 9 bases between them. The CDR3 sequence is 14 residues long. The DNA for the CDR3 is TGTGCCAGCAGCTTAGTCCGCGCTACCTACGAGCAGTACTTC. Encoded protein: CASSLVRATYEQYF.

The chain uses TRBV5-1 and TRBJ2-2; 9 bases are a match to TRBD1. After removal of 3 bases from V and 4 bases from J, the junction contained 4 bases not matched to a gene. CDR3 length equals 15 residues. The germline V gene encodes CDR1 SGHRS and CDR2 YFSETQ. The CDR3 sequence: CASSWTGAGTGELFF. The CDR3 coding sequence is TGCGCCAGCAGCTGGACAGGGGCTGGCACCGGGGAGCTGTTTTTT.

This clone was recorded only once. V usage is TRBV2 and J usage is TRBJ1-1; 7 nucleotides agree with TRBD1. In germline, CDR1 is SNHLY, CDR2 FYNNEI. V dropped 10 bases and J dropped 2; count of bases not matched to a gene: 7. The CDR3 length is 13 residues. The CDR3 bases are TGTGCCACTCACAGACAGGGAAACACTGAAGCTTTCTTT. Protein sequence: CATHRQGNTEAFF.

The chain joins TRBV6-1 to TRBJ2-7; 7 bases match TRBD1. The CDR3 totals 15 residues. Trimming at V came to 0 bases and at J to 3 bases, leaving 5 bases not matched to a gene. Germline V gene data show CDR1 as MNHNS and CDR2 as SASEGT. The DNA of the CDR3 is TGTGCCAGCAGTGAAGCAGGGACAGACTACTACGAGCAGTACTTC. Amino acid sequence: CASSEAGTDYYEQYF.

The chain joins TRBV29-1 to TRBJ1-1; 8 bases agree with TRBD1. CDR3 size: 13 residues. The trim removed 5 bases at V and 5 bases at J, leaving 7 bases unmatched. Germline CDR1 reads SQVTM; CDR2 reads ANQGSEA. The CDR3 DNA sequence: TGCAGCGTTTTCTCGGACAGGGTGACTGAAGCTTTCTTT. This codes for CSVFSDRVTEAFF.

This sequence joins TRBV7-2 and TRBJ1-1; perhaps TRBD1 as D (5 bases). CDR1 is SGHTA, CDR2 FQGNSA, per germline. V lost 5 bases, J lost 1 base, and 11 bases lay in between. The CDR3 sequence is 14 residues long. CDR3 bases: TGTGCCAGCAGCAAGACCAGGGAGAACACTGAAGCTTTCTTT. Encoded protein: CASSKTRENTEAFF.

With respect to this clone: A much larger clone lies one base from this, so it may be a read error. The sample carries other DNA sequences with the same CDR3. This chain connects TRBV2 to TRBJ1-5; maybe TRBD1 (5 bases). The V end was cut by 6 bases, the J end by 0 bases, with 9 bases between. CDR1 and CDR2 (germline): SNHLY, FYNNEI. This CDR3 region has 14 residues. CDR3: CASSDSNSNQPQHF. The CDR3 coding sequence is TGTGCCAGCAGCGACAGCAATAGCAATCAGCCCCAGCATTTT.

The genes are TRBV9 and TRBJ2-1; 10 bases align to TRBD1. CDR3 length: 13 amino acids. With V trimmed by 5 bases and J by 8 bases, 4 bases remained unmatched. CDR1 and CDR2 from the germline V gene are SGDLS and YYNGEE. The CDR3 DNA sequence: TGTGCCAGCAGTGGACAGGGGGTGGATGAGCAGTTCTTC. This sequence encodes CASSGQGVDEQFF.

This clone was picked up a small number of times. The V call is TRBV5-4, the J call TRBJ1-1; no clear D gene. In germline, CDR1 is SGHNT, CDR2 YYREEE (reference sequence). Trimming took 0 bases from V and 0 from J, leaving 9 bases between them. This CDR3 has 15 amino acids. The CDR3, as DNA: TGTGCCAGCAGCTTGGAGGTGGCTCTGAACACTGAAGCTTTCTTT. Protein sequence: CASSLEVALNTEAFF.

The gene calls are TRBV4-3 and TRBJ1-3; TRBD1 might be the D (5 bases). In germline, CDR1 is LGHNA, CDR2 YSLEER. V lost 0 bases and J 6 bases, leaving 9 bases between the germline ends. There are 14 residues in the CDR3. CDR3 bases: TGCGCCAGCAGCCAAGATAAGGGGATAAACACCATATATTTT. It codes for CASSQDKGINTIYF.